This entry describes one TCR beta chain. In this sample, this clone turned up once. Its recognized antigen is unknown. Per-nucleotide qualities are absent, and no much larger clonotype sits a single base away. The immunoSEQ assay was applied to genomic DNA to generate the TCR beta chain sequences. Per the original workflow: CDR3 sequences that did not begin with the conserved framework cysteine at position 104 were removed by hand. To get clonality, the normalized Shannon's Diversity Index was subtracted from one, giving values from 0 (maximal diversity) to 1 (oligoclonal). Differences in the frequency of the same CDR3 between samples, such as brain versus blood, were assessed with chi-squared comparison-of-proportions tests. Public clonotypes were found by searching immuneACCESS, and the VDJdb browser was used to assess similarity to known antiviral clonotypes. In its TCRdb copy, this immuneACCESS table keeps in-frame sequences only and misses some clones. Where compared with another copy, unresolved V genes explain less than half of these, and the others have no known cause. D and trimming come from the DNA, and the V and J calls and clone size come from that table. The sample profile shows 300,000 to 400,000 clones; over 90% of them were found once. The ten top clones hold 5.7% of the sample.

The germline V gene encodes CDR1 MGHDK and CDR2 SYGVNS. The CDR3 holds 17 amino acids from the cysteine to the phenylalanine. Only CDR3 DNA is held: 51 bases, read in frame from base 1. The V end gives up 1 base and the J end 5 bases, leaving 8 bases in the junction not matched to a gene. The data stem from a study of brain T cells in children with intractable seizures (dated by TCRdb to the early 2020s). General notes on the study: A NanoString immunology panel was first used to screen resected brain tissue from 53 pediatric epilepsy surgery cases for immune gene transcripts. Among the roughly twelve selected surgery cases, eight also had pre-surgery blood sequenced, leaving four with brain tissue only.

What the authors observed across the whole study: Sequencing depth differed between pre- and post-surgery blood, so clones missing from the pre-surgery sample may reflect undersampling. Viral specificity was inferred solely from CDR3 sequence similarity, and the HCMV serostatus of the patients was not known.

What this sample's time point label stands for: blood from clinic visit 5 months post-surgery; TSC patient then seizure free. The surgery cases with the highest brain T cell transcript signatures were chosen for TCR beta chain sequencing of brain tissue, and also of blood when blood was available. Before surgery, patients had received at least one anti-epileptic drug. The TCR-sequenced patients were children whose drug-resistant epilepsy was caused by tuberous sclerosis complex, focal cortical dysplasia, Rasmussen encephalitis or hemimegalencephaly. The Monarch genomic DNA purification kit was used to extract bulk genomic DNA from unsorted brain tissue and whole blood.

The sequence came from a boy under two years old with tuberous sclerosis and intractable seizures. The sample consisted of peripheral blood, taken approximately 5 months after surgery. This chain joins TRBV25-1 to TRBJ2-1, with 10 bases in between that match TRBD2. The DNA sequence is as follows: TGTGCCAGCAGTGAATCCTCGCTAGCGGGAGCCAACAATGAGCAGTTCTTC. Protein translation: CASSESSLAGANNEQFF.